This T cell receptor beta chain was observed in a study of CD8+CD57+ T cells in acquired aplastic anemia. Study details: Average DNA yield from sorted CD4+ and CD8+ cells was 3.2 ug. Study-level points and caveats: Overlap between patients and controls comprised roughly 28 CD8+ CDR3 sequences.

Both TCR beta VDJ combination and CDR3 sequence profiling were carried out. Genomic DNA was the template for this profiling. TCRdb re-derived calls from the reads in MiXCR, one entry per CDR3 protein. This table has more than 150,000 distinct CDR3 sequences, over 60% appearing once. As for this clonotype: Its cognate antigen is unknown.

V lost 6 bases, J lost 5 bases, and 15 bases lay in between. The germline CDR1 and CDR2 sequences are DFQATT and SNEGSKA (reference sequence). The CDR3 totals 13 residues. Sequencing input: sorted CD4+, CD8+, or CD8+CD57+ T cells (not recorded which) from PBMCs. This receptor was obtained from a human donor with severe aplastic anemia or a healthy control (not recorded which). The genes are TRBV20-1 and TRBJ2-3; D not resolved. CDR3 sequence (DNA): TGCAGTGCCTCCCCCGTCGTAGGAGATACGCAGTATTTT. Translated: CSASPVVGDTQYF.